This T cell receptor (beta chain) was captured by sequencing in a study of CD8 T cells in Susac syndrome. In the study overall: Treatment at blood withdrawal was none, corticosteroids, or intravenous immunoglobulin alone in Susac syndrome patients.

TEMRA cells were FACS-enriched, while CD8+ and CD4+ T cells were negatively isolated. A quantity of about 0.5 to 1 ug RNA underwent reverse transcription using random hexamers. TCRdb reanalysed the immunoSEQ multiplex PCR reads using MiXCR and keeps one entry per CDR3 protein. The table lists about 81,000 distinct CDR3 sequences, approximately 93% of them singletons. V was trimmed by 4 bases and J by 3 bases, leaving 10 bases between them. Per germline, CDR1 SGHVS and CDR2 FNYEAQ. The CDR3 sequence is 14 residues long. This receptor was taken from a human donor with Susac syndrome. Material for sequencing was CD8+ T cells from PBMCs. This chain connects TRBV7-6 to TRBJ1-5; the D gene is possibly TRBD1 (5 bases). The CDR3 DNA reads as TGTGCCAGCAGCTCCGGCAGGGACAATCAGCCCCAGCATTTT. Its protein product is CASSSGRDNQPQHF.